This T cell receptor beta chain originates from a study of shared clonotypes between healthy human individuals. Study-wide results and limits: It was the non-shared clonotypes that had lower generation probabilities than clonotypes shared by all four donors.

CD4+ cells underwent separation, giving CD45RA+ naive and CD45RA-negative memory subsets. The length of the CDR3 is 14 residues. V was cut by 2 bases and J by 8 bases, with 18 bases left in between. The germline V gene has CDR1 SQVTM and CDR2 ANQGSEA. Each subset's genomic DNA was shared equally among a number of immunoSEQ plates. Assay: immunoSEQ multiplex PCR; the TCRdb copy retains only in-frame clones and omits some. The sample gives millions of clones, around 94% of which show up once; under 0.15% is in the top ten. Notes on this clone: Antigen: not known.

The sample taken for sequencing was naive CD4+ T cells sorted from blood. The subset denotes: CD45RA+ positively selected. The receptor comes from a man aged 18 to 30 in good health. The chain couples TRBV29-1 to TRBJ1-2; TRBD1 is a possible D gene (5 bases). CDR3 coding DNA: TGCAGCGTTGAAAGGGTTGGGGGACGGTACGGCTACACCTTC. Translated: CSVERVGGRYGYTF.